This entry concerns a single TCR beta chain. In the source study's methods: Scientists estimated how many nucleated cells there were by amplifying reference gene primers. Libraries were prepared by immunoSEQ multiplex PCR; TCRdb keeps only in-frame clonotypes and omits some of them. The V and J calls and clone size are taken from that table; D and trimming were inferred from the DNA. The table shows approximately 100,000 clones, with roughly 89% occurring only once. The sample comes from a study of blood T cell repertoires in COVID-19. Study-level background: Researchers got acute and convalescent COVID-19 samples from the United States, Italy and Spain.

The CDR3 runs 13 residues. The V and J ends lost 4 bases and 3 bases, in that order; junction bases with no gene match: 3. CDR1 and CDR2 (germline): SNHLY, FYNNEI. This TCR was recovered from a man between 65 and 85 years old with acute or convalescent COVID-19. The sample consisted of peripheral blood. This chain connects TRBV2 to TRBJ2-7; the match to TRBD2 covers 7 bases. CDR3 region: CASSVRGDYEQYF. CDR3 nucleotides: TGTGCCAGCAGTGTTCGGGGGGACTACGAGCAGTACTTC.